The 16 T cell receptor beta chains given below trace back to one sample, sequenced in a study of early T cells in non-severe SARS-CoV-2 infection. TCRdb fed the 5' RACE reads into MiXCR, producing one record per CDR3 protein. The data contain roughly 93,000 distinct CDR3 sequences, 11% of them seen just once; the ten biggest clones take up 4% to 5.5%. Sample: whole blood. All receptors come from an adult who was a healthcare worker with PCR-confirmed SARS-CoV-2 infection or an uninfected control (not recorded which).

This clonotype was detected many times. The chain has TRBV20-1 and TRBJ1-2; D is possibly TRBD1 (6 bases). CDR1 DFQATT and CDR2 SNEGSKA come from the germline V gene (reference sequence). Trimming removed 3 bases from V and 8 bases from J, with 13 bases in between. The CDR3 has 12 amino acids. CDR3 sequence reads: CSARFQGRGYTF. For the CDR3, the DNA is TGCAGTGCTAGGTTTCAGGGGCGAGGCTACACCTTC.

This clonotype was seen only a few times. The gene calls are TRBV5-1 and TRBJ2-7; 9 bases agree with TRBD1. The CDR3 is 14 amino acids. CDR1 SGHRS and CDR2 YFSETQ come from the germline V gene. With 5 bases clipped from V and 4 bases from J, the junction kept 7 bases outside the gene matches. Here the CDR3 DNA reads TGCGCCAGCAGAGGGACAGGGAGGAAATACGAGCAGTACTTC. It yields the protein CASRGTGRKYEQYF.

In its sample, this clonotype was seen a few times. J is TRBJ2-1 and V is TRBV4-1, with D possibly matching TRBD2 (6 bases). CDR1 MGHRA and CDR2 YSYEKL come from the germline V gene. CDR3 size: 15 residues. Trimming took 4 bases from V and 0 from J, leaving 10 bases between them. CDR3 sequence: CASSLAAFSYNEQFF. The CDR3 DNA reads as TGCGCCAGCAGCCTAGCGGCCTTCTCCTACAATGAGCAGTTCTTC.

The chain couples TRBV28 to TRBJ2-1; D gene uncertain. The germline CDR1 and CDR2 sequences are MDHEN and SYDVKM. The ends were cut back, 1 base at V and 6 bases at J, with 10 bases in the middle. The CDR3 length is 14 residues. CDR3 coding DNA: TGTGCCAGCAGTTTATATCTTAGATTCAATGAGCAGTTCTTC. Protein: CASSLYLRFNEQFF.

This clonotype was counted a few times. The chain uses TRBV2 and TRBJ2-7, with 7 nucleotides matching TRBD1. CDR1 is SNHLY and CDR2 is FYNNEI in the germline V gene. This CDR3 is built from 12 residues. With 10 bases clipped from V and 1 base from J, the junction kept 4 bases outside the gene matches. CDR3 sequence: CANSQGSYEQYF. In DNA, the CDR3 is TGTGCCAACTCACAGGGGTCCTACGAGCAGTACTTC.

The chain is built from TRBV12-3 or TRBV12-4 and TRBJ2-1; unclear D gene. The CDR3 loop spans 15 amino acids. Trimming pared 7 bases from V and 0 bases from J, leaving 13 bases between. The CDR3 protein is CASTASVNSYNEQFF. For the CDR3, the DNA is TGTGCCAGCACGGCCTCAGTCAACTCCTACAATGAGCAGTTCTTC.

This clonotype was seen a few times. V and J are TRBV6-1 and TRBJ2-1; D gene unclear. In germline, CDR1 is MNHNS, CDR2 SASEGT. This CDR3 comprises 13 residues. Trimming stripped 4 bases from V and 3 bases from J, with 7 bases between. DNA for the CDR3: TGTGCCAGCAGTGTGACTCACTACAATGAGCAGTTCTTC. Translating it yields CASSVTHYNEQFF.

A few counts support this clonotype. The gene calls are TRBV29-1 and TRBJ1-1; 7 nucleotides match TRBD1. Germline-derived CDR1 and CDR2 are SQVTM and ANQGSEA. The V and J ends lost 7 bases and 8 bases, in that order; junction bases with no gene match: 4. CDR3 length: 10 residues. CDR3 sequence: CSAGTEEAFF. CDR3 in DNA: TGCAGCGCCGGGACAGAGGAAGCTTTCTTT.

The chain uses TRBV4-1 and TRBJ2-1; possible D gene TRBD2, 5 bases. There are 15 residues in the CDR3. Trimming took 3 bases from V and 8 from J, leaving 17 bases between them. Germline CDR1 reads MGHRA; CDR2 reads YSYEKL. The CDR3: CASSHPTTGGYEQFF. CDR3 DNA: TGCGCCAGCAGCCATCCAACGACGGGCGGGTATGAGCAGTTCTTC.

This clonotype occurred many times. The V and J genes are TRBV5-1 and TRBJ1-1; 10 bases align to TRBD1. The CDR3 is 16 residues long. V was pared by 0 bases and J by 3 bases, with 5 bases of the junction left unmatched. Germline V gene sequence: CDR1 SGHRS, CDR2 YFSETQ. The CDR3 here is CASSLVPGTGDTEAFF. The DNA of the CDR3 is TGCGCCAGCAGCTTGGTGCCCGGGACAGGGGACACTGAAGCTTTCTTT.

In this sample, this clonotype turned up many times. This sequence joins TRBV5-1 and TRBJ2-2; 8 nucleotides match TRBD1. The V segment lost 1 base and the J segment 4 bases; nucleotides outside the gene matches: 6. The germline V gene has CDR1 SGHRS and CDR2 YFSETQ. The CDR3 contains 16 residues. The CDR3 coding sequence is TGCGCCAGCAGCTTGACGGACAGGGCAGGCACCGGGGAGCTGTTTTTT. This codes for CASSLTDRAGTGELFF.

This clonotype showed up many times. The chain carries TRBV6-6 and TRBJ1-2; D perhaps matches TRBD1 (6 bases). Germline lookup yields CDR1 MNHNY and CDR2 SVGAGI (reference sequence). CDR3 size: 14 residues. V was pared by 7 bases and J by 0 bases, with 12 bases between. This CDR3 is CASTLRTANYGYTF. The CDR3 coding sequence is TGTGCCAGCACCTTACGGACAGCTAACTATGGCTACACCTTC.

This clonotype showed up just a few times. The chain has TRBV28 and TRBJ1-1; possibly TRBD1 for D (5 bases). The CDR3 extends over 16 amino acids. Germline V gives CDR1 MDHEN, CDR2 SYDVKM. Trimming took 6 bases from V and 0 from J, leaving 17 bases between them. The CDR3 protein is CASRFDSGRVNTEAFF. CDR3 sequence (DNA): TGTGCCAGCAGATTTGATTCGGGACGGGTGAACACTGAAGCTTTCTTT.

This clonotype was counted only a few times. This chain joins TRBV5-5 and TRBJ1-3; 8 nucleotides line up with TRBD1. CDR3 length: 14 amino acids. CDR1 is SGHKS, CDR2 YYEKEE, per germline (reference sequence). The ends lost 4 bases at V and 8 bases at J; junction bases unmatched: 8. The CDR3 DNA reads TGTGCCAGCAGCACCGGACAGGGCCGGGACACCATATATTTT. It translates to CASSTGQGRDTIYF.

The rearrangement links TRBV29-1 to TRBJ2-5, with D possibly being TRBD1 or TRBD2 (5 bases each). The CDR3 has 12 amino acids. V was clipped by 3 bases and J by 3 bases, with 8 bases between them. The germline V gene encodes CDR1 SQVTM and CDR2 ANQGSEA. Here the CDR3 DNA reads TGCAGCGTTGACGAGGGGAAAGAGACCCAGTACTTC. It specifies CSVDEGKETQYF. Variable domain in full (rest from reference TRBV29-1 and TRBJ2-5): SAVISQKPSRDICQRGTSLTIQCQVDSQVTMMFWYRQQPGQSLTLIATANQGSEATYESGFVIDKFPISRPNLTFSTLTVSNMSPEDSSIYLCSVDEGKETQYFGPGTRLLVL.

Only a few counts were recorded for this clonotype. V is TRBV10-3 and J is TRBJ1-6; TRBD1 matches 11 bases. There are 16 residues in the CDR3. Germline loops: CDR1 ENHRY, CDR2 SYGVKD. V was clipped by 10 bases and J by 8 bases; unmatched bases: 13. The chain's CDR3 is CATSGTGGILDSPLHF. CDR3 nucleotides: TGTGCCACCTCCGGGACAGGGGGTATTTTGGATTCACCCCTCCACTTT.